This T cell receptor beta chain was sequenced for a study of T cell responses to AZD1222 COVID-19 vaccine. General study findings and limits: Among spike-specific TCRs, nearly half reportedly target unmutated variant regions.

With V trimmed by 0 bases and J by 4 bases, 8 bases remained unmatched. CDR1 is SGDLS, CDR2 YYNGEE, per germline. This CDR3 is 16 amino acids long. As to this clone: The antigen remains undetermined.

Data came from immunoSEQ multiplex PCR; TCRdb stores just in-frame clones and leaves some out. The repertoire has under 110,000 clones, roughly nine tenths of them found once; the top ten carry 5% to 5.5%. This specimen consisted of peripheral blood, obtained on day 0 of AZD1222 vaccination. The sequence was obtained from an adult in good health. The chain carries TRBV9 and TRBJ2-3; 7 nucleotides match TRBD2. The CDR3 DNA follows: TGTGCCAGCAGCGTAGGAGGCGGGAGAGTTTCAGATACGCAGTATTTT. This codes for CASSVGGGRVSDTQYF.